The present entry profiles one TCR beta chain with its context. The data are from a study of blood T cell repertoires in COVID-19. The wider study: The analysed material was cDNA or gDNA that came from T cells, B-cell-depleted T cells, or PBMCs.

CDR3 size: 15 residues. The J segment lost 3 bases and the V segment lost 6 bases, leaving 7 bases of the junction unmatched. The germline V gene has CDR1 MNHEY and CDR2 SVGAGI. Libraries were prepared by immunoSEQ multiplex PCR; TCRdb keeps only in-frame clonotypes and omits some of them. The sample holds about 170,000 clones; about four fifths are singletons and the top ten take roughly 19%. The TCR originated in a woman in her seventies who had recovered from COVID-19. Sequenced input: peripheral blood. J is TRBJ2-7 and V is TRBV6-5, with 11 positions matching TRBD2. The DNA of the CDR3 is TGTGCCAGCAGCCCCGGGACTAGCGGCTTCTACGAGCAGTACTTC. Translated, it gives CASSPGTSGFYEQYF.